The T cell receptor beta chain described here comes from a study of cytomegalovirus exposure and HLA in healthy donors. The wider study: Roughly 80 million unique TCRs from HLA-typed donors made up an early data release.

It was with 60 Vbeta and 13 Jbeta primers that the PCR ran. Clones were sequenced by immunoSEQ multiplex PCR, and TCRdb holds only the in-frame ones, with some missing. The repertoire includes more than 110,000 clones, roughly 80% of them detected once, and roughly 4.6% sits in the top ten. All the people who gave samples were healthy bone marrow donors. In its sample, this clone was seen a few times. What it binds is unknown. Points from the study as a whole: A later analysis found most CMV-associated TCR beta chains apparently HLA-restricted. About 87% or about 30% of the time was how often most TCR beta V segments were productive, according to an earlier analysis.

In germline, CDR1 is MDHEN, CDR2 SYDVKM. V shed 6 bases and J 0 bases; nucleotides not matched to a gene: 13. The CDR3 consists of 18 residues. Sequencing was performed on PBMCs. The clonotype originates from a woman aged 50 to 60 in good health and CMV-seronegative. The chain combines TRBV28 with TRBJ1-5; 8 nucleotides agree with TRBD1. CDR3 protein: CASSLPGQAPYSNQPQHF. The DNA of the CDR3 is TGTGCCAGCAGCCTCCCGGGACAGGCCCCTTATAGCAATCAGCCCCAGCATTTT.